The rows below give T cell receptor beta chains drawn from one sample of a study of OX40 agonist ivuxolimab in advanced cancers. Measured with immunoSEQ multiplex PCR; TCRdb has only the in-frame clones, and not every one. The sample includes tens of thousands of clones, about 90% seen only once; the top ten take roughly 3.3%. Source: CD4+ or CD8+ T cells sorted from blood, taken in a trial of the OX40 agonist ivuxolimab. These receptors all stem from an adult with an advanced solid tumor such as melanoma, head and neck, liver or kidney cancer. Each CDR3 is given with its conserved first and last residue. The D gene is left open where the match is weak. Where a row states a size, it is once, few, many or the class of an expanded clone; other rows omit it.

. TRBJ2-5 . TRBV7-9 TGTGCCAGCAGCTTAGAATCACAAGAGACCCAGTACTTC CASSLESQETQYF
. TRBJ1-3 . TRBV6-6 TGTGCCAGCAGTGACTCCAGGCGGGCTGGAAACACCATATATTTT CASSDSRRAGNTIYF
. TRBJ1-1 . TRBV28 TGTGCCAGCAGCCAAGGTAAGGGAGAAGCTTTCTTT CASSQGKGEAFF
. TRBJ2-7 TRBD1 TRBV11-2 TGTGCCAGCAGCTTGGGGACAGGGATCTACGAGCAGTACTTC CASSLGTGIYEQYF
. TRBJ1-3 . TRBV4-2 TGTGCCAGCCCCCCGAGGAGGGGTCAATCCTCGAGCTCTGGAAACACCATATATTTT CASPPRRGQSSSSGNTIYF
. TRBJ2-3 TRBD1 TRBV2 TGTGCCAGCCCTCCGGGACAGGGTGTTGGCACAGATACGCAGTATTTT CASPPGQGVGTDTQYF
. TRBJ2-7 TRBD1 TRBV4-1 TGCGCCAGCAGCCCAACGCCGGCGGGACAGGGGGCCGACGAGCAGTACTTC CASSPTPAGQGADEQYF
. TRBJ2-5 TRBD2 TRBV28 TGTGCCAGCACGGCGGGAGTCGAGACCCAGTACTTC CASTAGVETQYF
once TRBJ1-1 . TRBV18 TGTGCCAGCTCACCGGGTGGCGTCGGCACTGAAGCTTTCTTT CASSPGGVGTEAFF
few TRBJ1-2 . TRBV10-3 TGTGCCATCAGTGAGTCTCGGACCCTCTATGGCTACACCTTC CAISESRTLYGYTF
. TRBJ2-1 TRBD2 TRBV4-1 TGCGCCAGCAGCCCCACTAGCGGGGGGACATCCTACAATGAGCAGTTCTTC CASSPTSGGTSYNEQFF
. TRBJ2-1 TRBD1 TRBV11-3 TGTGCCAGCAGCTCTTCGGGGGCAGGGGGCGCGAGTCGTCATGAGCAGTTCTTC CASSSSGAGGASRHEQFF
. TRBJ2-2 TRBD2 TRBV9 TGTGCCAGCAGCGTAGGTCTCAGGTCGATCCCCGGGAGGTCCGGGGAGCTGTTTTTT CASSVGLRSIPGRSGELFF
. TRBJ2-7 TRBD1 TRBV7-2 TGTGCCAGCAGCCCCTGGACAGGGGGCGCCTACGAGCAGTACTTC CASSPWTGGAYEQYF